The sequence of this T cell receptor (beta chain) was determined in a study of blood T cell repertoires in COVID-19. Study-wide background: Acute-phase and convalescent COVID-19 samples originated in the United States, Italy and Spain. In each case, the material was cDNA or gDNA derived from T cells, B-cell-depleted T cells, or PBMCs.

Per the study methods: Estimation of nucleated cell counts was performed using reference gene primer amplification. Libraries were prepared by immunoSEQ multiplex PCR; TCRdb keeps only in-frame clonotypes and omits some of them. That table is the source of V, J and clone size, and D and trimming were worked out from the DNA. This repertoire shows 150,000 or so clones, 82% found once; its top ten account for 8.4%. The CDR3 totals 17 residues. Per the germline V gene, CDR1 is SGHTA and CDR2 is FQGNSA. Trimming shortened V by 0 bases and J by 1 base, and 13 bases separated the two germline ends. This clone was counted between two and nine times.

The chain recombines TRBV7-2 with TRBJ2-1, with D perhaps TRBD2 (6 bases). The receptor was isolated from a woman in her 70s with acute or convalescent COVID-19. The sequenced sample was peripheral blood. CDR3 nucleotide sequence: TGTGCCAGCAGCTTAGCGGGGGGTGCGTGGTCCTACAATGAGCAGTTCTTC. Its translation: CASSLAGGAWSYNEQFF.